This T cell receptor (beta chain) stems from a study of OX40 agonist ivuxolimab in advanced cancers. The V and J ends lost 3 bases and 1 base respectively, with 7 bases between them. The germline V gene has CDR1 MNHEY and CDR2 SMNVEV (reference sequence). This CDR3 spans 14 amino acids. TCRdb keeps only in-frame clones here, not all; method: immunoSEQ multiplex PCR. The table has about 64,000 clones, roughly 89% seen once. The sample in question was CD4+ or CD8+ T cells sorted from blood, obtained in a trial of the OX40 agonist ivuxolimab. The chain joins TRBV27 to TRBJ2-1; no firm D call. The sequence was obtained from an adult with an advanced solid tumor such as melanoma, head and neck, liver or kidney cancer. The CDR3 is CASSFQRSYNEQFF. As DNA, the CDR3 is TGTGCCAGCAGTTTCCAGAGGTCCTACAATGAGCAGTTCTTC.